These 9 T cell receptor beta chains came from one sample sequenced in a study of cytomegalovirus exposure and HLA in healthy donors. The primer mix had 60 Vbeta and 13 Jbeta primers. Sequencing was performed with immunoSEQ multiplex PCR; in TCRdb, only in-frame clones are kept and a portion is missing. The table has under 300,000 clones, 84% seen once; the top ten hold roughly 2%. Input material: PBMCs. All receptors derive from a woman between 40 and 50 years old in good health and CMV-seropositive.

V is TRBV4-3 and J is TRBJ2-3; maybe TRBD2 (6 bases). CDR3 length: 15 residues. The germline V and J ends were trimmed by 4 bases and 3 bases, with 14 bases remaining between them. CDR1 and CDR2 from the germline V gene are LGHNA and YSLEER. The DNA of the CDR3 is TGCGCCAGCAGCCGGTCTAGCGCCCCGACAGATACGCAGTATTTT. Protein sequence: CASSRSSAPTDTQYF.

The chain is built from TRBV11-1 and TRBJ2-5; the D gene is possibly TRBD2 (5 bases). Gene TRBJ2-7 matches the end of the DNA better, so the J call may be wrong. Germline V gives CDR1 SGHAT, CDR2 FQDESV (reference sequence). CDR3 size: 13 residues. This CDR3 is CASSLERPYEQYF. CDR3 bases: TGTGCCAGCAGCCTAGAGCGGCCCTACGAGCAGTACTTC.

The chain recombines TRBV7-9 with TRBJ2-7, with D perhaps TRBD2 (5 bases). CDR3 size: 16 residues. The V end was cut by 2 bases, the J end by 2 bases, with 16 bases between. CDR1 is SEHNR and CDR2 is FQNEAQ in the germline V gene (reference sequence). CDR3: CASSLNNVGSAYEQYF. CDR3 in DNA: TGTGCCAGCAGCTTAAACAATGTAGGGAGTGCCTACGAGCAGTACTTC. Full variable domain (outside the CDR3, taken from reference TRBV7-9 and TRBJ2-7): DTGVSQNPRHKITKRGQNVTFRCDPISEHNRLYWYRQTLGQGPEFLTYFQNEAQLEKSRLLSDRFSAERPKGSFSTLEIQRTEQGDSAMYLCASSLNNVGSAYEQYFGPGTRLTVT.

The V gene is TRBV30, the J gene TRBJ1-4; no clear D. The CDR3 has 13 amino acids. Trimming cost V 4 bases and J 4 bases, with 10 bases left between them. Germline values: CDR1 GTSNPN, CDR2 SVGIG (reference sequence). CDR3 DNA sequence: TGTGCCTGGAACAGACACCGTAATGAAAAACTGTTTTTT. Translated, it gives CAWNRHRNEKLFF.

This clone was found a few times. This chain joins TRBV27 and TRBJ1-5; D is perhaps TRBD1 (6 bases). The CDR3 is made up of 14 amino acids. Germline V gives CDR1 MNHEY, CDR2 SMNVEV (reference sequence). Trimming cost V 2 bases and J 6 bases, with 11 bases left between them. The CDR3 DNA is TGTGCCAGCAGTTTAGGCAGGGGTAGTCAGCCCCAGCATTTT. Amino acids: CASSLGRGSQPQHF.

The rearrangement joins TRBV11-3 to TRBJ2-2; 8 bases fit TRBD1. The J segment lost 5 bases and the V segment lost 5 bases, leaving 7 bases of the junction unmatched. The CDR3 runs 15 residues. Germline V gene data show CDR1 as SGHNT and CDR2 as YENEEA. The CDR3 region is CASSPGQGRTGELFF. The CDR3 DNA follows: TGTGCCAGCAGCCCAGGACAGGGCCGTACCGGGGAGCTGTTTTTT.

This clone was picked up a small number of times. The chain is built from TRBV19 and TRBJ2-7; D perhaps matches TRBD2 (7 bases). The V and J ends lost 5 bases and 6 bases respectively, with 17 bases between them. Germline V CDR1 and CDR2: LNHDA, SQIVND (reference sequence). The CDR3 runs 14 residues. The chain's CDR3 is CASSLSRGAGEQYF. In nucleotides, the CDR3 is TGTGCCAGTAGTCTAAGTCGGGGGGCGGGCGAGCAGTACTTC.

CDR3 nucleotides: TGTGCCAGCAGTTTGCAGCACCGACAGGGGGCTTACTACGAGCAGTACTTC. Protein: CASSLQHRQGAYYEQYF. The chain combines TRBV28 with TRBJ2-7; 10 bases agree with TRBD1. The CDR3 totals 17 residues. From germline, CDR1 is MDHEN and CDR2 SYDVKM. The V segment lost 3 bases and the J segment 3 bases; nucleotides outside the gene matches: 11.

The chain carries TRBV29-1 and TRBJ2-1; 7 bases match TRBD2. The CDR3 sequence is 14 residues long. The germline V gene encodes CDR1 SQVTM and CDR2 ANQGSEA. V trimming: 2 bases; J trimming: 9 bases; junction bases outside the gene matches: 10. CDR3 region: CSVEFTRLAGEQFF. In nucleotides, the CDR3 is TGCAGCGTTGAATTCACAAGACTAGCAGGTGAGCAGTTCTTC.